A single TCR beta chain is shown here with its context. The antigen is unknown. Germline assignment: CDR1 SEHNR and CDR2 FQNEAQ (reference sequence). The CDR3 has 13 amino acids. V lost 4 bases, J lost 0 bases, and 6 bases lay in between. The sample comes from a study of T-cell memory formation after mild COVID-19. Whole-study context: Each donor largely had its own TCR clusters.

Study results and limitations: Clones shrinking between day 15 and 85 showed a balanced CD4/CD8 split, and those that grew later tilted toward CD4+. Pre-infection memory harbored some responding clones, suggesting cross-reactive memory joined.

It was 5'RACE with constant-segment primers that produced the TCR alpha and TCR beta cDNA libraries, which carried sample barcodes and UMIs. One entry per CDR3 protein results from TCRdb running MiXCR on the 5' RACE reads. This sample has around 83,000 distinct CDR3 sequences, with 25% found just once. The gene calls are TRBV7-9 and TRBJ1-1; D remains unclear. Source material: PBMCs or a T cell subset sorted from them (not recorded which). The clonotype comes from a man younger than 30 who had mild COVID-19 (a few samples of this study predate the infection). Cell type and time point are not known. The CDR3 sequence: CASSSPMNTEAFF. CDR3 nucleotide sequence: TGTGCCAGCAGCTCACCTATGAACACTGAAGCTTTCTTT.